This entry lists 17 T cell receptor beta chains sequenced from one sample in a study of T cells in Graves' hyperthyroidism and ophthalmopathy. Amplified TCR beta CDR3 regions derived from RNA transcripts. With the HTBI primer set, the TCR CDR3 went through a first round of RT-PCR. Each CDR3 protein is one row after TCRdb ran MiXCR on the multiplex PCR reads. The table shows about 680,000 distinct CDR3 sequences, with just over 35% occurring only once. Sample: blood. The receptor set was obtained from a woman between 35 and 50 years old with Graves' hyperthyroidism.

This clonotype turned up a few times. The CDR3 coding sequence is TGTGCCAGCAGCTTGGGAGGACCCGCAACTAATGAAAAACTGTTTTTT. Residues: CASSLGGPATNEKLFF. This rearrangement joins TRBV5-6 to TRBJ1-4; D gene uncertain. CDR1 and CDR2 from the germline V gene are SGHDT and YYEEEE. Trimming removed 0 bases at V and 0 bases at J, with 9 bases between. The CDR3 sequence is 16 residues long.

Many counts were recorded for this clonotype. The J gene is TRBJ1-5, the V gene TRBV7-4; D may be TRBD1 (6 bases). V lost 1 base, J lost 6 bases, and 13 bases lay in between. Germline V gene data show CDR1 as SGHVT and CDR2 as SQSDAQ. The length of the CDR3 is 15 residues. CDR3 nucleotide sequence: TGTGCCAGCAGCTTAGGACAGGAGGGGGGTCAGCCCCAGCATTTT. It is translated as CASSLGQEGGQPQHF.

This clonotype has ten or more counts. V gene TRBV10-1 combines with J gene TRBJ2-5; 7 bases line up with TRBD1. This CDR3 contains 15 residues. Trimming took 0 bases from V and 5 from J; bases not matched to a gene: 6. CDR1 and CDR2 (germline): WNHNN, SYGVQD (reference sequence). The CDR3 spells CASSESEGAGETQYF. CDR3 nucleotides: TGCGCCAGCAGTGAGTCCGAGGGGGCAGGGGAGACCCAGTACTTC.

The rearrangement links TRBV7-9 to TRBJ2-3; TRBD2 aligns across 10 bases. The CDR3 contains 16 residues. Unmatched junction bases numbered 8, after V lost 5 bases and J lost 3 bases. Per the germline V gene, CDR1 is SEHNR and CDR2 is FQNEAQ (reference sequence). The DNA for the CDR3 is TGTGCCAGCAGCCTAGGCGCTAGCGGGAGTACAGATACGCAGTATTTT. It encodes CASSLGASGSTDTQYF.

This clonotype was seen only a few times. The chain combines TRBV20-1 with TRBJ1-4; D may be TRBD1 (5 bases). The CDR3 has 15 residues. CDR1 DFQATT and CDR2 SNEGSKA come from the germline V gene (reference sequence). The V and J ends lost 0 bases and 0 bases respectively, with 8 bases between them. CDR3 DNA sequence: TGCAGTGCTAGAGAATGGGGGGCAACTAATGAAAAACTGTTTTTT. This codes for CSAREWGATNEKLFF.

The chain carries TRBV7-2 and TRBJ1-2; D might be TRBD1 (6 bases). From germline, CDR1 is SGHTA and CDR2 FQGNSA. V dropped 5 bases and J dropped 8 bases, with 15 bases sitting between them. This CDR3 is built from 13 residues. The CDR3 sequence: CASSVGPGDGYTF. The CDR3 DNA sequence: TGTGCCAGCAGCGTAGGCCCAGGGGACGGCTACACCTTC.

Only a few counts were recorded for this clonotype. The rearrangement uses TRBV29-1 and TRBJ1-2; 7 positions agree with TRBD1. The junction had 11 bases not matched to a gene; V was cut back by 5 bases and J by 8 bases. Germline CDR1 SQVTM, CDR2 ANQGSEA. The CDR3 sequence is 13 residues long. CDR3: CSVIGTGVGGYTF. The CDR3 region has the DNA TGCAGCGTTATCGGAACAGGGGTGGGGGGCTACACCTTC.

The table lists this clonotype with a few counts. V usage is TRBV7-2 and J usage is TRBJ2-5, with 7 positions matching TRBD2. Per the germline V gene, CDR1 is SGHTA and CDR2 is FQGNSA. V lost 1 base and J lost 4; bases outside the gene matches: 6. The CDR3 loop spans 15 amino acids. DNA of the CDR3: TGTGCCAGCAGCTTAGACGCGACTAGCATAGAGACCCAGTACTTC. Translation: CASSLDATSIETQYF.

The genes are TRBV7-9 and TRBJ1-1, with D possibly TRBD1 on 5 matching bases. CDR3 size: 15 residues. Germline V gene lookup returns CDR1 SEHNR and CDR2 FQNEAQ (reference sequence). Between the trimmed V and J ends, which lost 2 bases and 6 bases, there was a span of 16 bases. CDR3: CASSLSGDGGAEAFF. The CDR3 DNA reads TGTGCCAGCAGCTTATCGGGGGATGGGGGAGCTGAAGCTTTCTTT.

V is TRBV7-2 and J is TRBJ1-1; unclear D gene. V was trimmed by 5 bases and J by 0 bases, leaving 10 bases between them. CDR3 length: 14 residues. CDR1 SGHTA and CDR2 FQGNSA come from the germline V gene. CDR3 coding DNA: TGTGCCAGCAGCCCCCTTATGATGAACACTGAAGCTTTCTTT. Translated, it gives CASSPLMMNTEAFF.

V usage is TRBV3-1 and J usage is TRBJ2-5; D remains unclear. Germline loops: CDR1 LGHDT, CDR2 YNNKEL (reference sequence). The CDR3 is 14 residues long. Trimming cost V 4 bases and J 1 base, with 10 bases left between them. CDR3 protein: CASSPYGGQETQYF. CDR3 DNA sequence: TGTGCCAGCAGCCCTTATGGTGGCCAAGAGACCCAGTACTTC.

Concerning this clonotype itself: Its ends do not fully match the called genes, so a read error is possible. The genes are TRBV25-1 and TRBJ1-2, with a possible D match to TRBD1 (5 bases). The CDR3 has 15 amino acids. Germline V gives CDR1 MGHDK, CDR2 SYGVNS. CDR3 nucleotide sequence: TGTGCCGGCAGTGAGGATAAATGGGGGACCTATGGCTACACCTTC. Translation: CAGSEDKWGTYGYTF.

This chain uses TRBV5-6 with TRBJ2-5, with 9 bases lining up with TRBD1. The germline V gene has CDR1 SGHDT and CDR2 YYEEEE. J lost 2 bases, V lost 0 bases, and 5 bases had no gene match. The CDR3 totals 16 residues. CDR3 sequence reads: CASSLGQGVRQETQYF. The DNA for the CDR3 is TGTGCCAGCAGCTTGGGACAGGGGGTTAGGCAAGAGACCCAGTACTTC.

Only a few counts were recorded for this clonotype. V gene TRBV15 combines with J gene TRBJ1-2; TRBD1 agrees at 12 bases. The CDR3 contains 15 residues. With 3 bases clipped from V and 7 bases from J, the junction kept 6 bases outside the gene matches. CDR1 is LNHNV and CDR2 is YYDKDF in the germline V gene (reference sequence). This CDR3 is CATSSEGTGGGGYTF. Written as DNA, the CDR3 is TGTGCCACCAGCAGTGAAGGGACAGGGGGCGGTGGCTACACCTTC.

The rearrangement links TRBV2 to TRBJ2-7, with TRBD2 matching 9 bases. This CDR3 region has 17 residues. Germline-derived CDR1 and CDR2 are SNHLY and FYNNEI. Germline trimming cut 8 bases from V and 3 bases from J; bases unmatched to any gene: 17. The CDR3 bases are TGTGCCAGCGGAGTTATCCCTGGGCTAGCGGGACTCTACGAGCAGTACTTC. Protein: CASGVIPGLAGLYEQYF.

This clonotype was counted at least ten times. This sequence joins TRBV19 and TRBJ1-1; D ambiguous. The V end was cut by 7 bases, the J end by 1 base, with 16 bases between. Germline-derived CDR1 and CDR2 are LNHDA and SQIVND (reference sequence). The CDR3 contains 15 residues. CDR3 in amino acids: CASNDLGRENTEAFF. In DNA form, the CDR3 reads TGTGCCAGTAACGACCTTGGGAGGGAGAACACTGAAGCTTTCTTT.

A note on this clonotype: Mismatch with germline at one junction end may stem from a read error. The V call is TRBV7-9, the J call TRBJ2-1; the D is unclear. The CDR3 is made up of 12 amino acids. Germline CDR1 is SEHNR and CDR2 is FQNEAQ (reference sequence). CDR3 nucleotide sequence: TGTGCCAGCAGCGACGCCACGGAGCACAACCTCTTC. Translated, it gives CASSDATEHNLF.